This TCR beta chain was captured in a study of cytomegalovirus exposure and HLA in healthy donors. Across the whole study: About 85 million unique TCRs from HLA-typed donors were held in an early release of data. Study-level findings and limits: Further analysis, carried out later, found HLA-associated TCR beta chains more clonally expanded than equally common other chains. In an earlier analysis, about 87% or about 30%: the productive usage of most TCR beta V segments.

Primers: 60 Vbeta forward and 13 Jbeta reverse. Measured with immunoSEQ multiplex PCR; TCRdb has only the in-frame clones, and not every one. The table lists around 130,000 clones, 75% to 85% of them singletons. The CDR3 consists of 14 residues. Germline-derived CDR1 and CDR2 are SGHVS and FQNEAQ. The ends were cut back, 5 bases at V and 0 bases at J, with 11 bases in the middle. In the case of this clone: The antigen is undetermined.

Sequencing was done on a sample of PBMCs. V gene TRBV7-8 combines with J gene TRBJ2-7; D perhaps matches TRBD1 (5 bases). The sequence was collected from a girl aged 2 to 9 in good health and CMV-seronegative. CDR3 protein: CASSPAGISYEQYF. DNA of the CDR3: TGTGCCAGCAGCCCAGCAGGGATCTCCTACGAGCAGTACTTC.